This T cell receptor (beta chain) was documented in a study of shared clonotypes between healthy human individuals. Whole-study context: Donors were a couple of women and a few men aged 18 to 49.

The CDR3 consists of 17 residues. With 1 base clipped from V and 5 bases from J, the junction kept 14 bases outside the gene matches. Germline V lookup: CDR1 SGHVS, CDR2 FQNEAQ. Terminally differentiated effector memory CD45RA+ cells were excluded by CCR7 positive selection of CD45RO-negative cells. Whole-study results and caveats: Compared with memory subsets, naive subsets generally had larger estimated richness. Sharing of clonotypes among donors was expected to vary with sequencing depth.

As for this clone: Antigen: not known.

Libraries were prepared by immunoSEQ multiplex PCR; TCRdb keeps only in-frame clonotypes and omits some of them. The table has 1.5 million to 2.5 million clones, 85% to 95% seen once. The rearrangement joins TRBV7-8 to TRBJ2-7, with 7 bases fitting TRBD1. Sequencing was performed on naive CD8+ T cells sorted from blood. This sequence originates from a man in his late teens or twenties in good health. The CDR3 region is CASSLGVTGSVVDEQYF. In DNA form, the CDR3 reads TGTGCCAGCAGCTTAGGGGTGACAGGGTCGGTTGTGGACGAGCAGTACTTC.